This T cell receptor beta chain appears in the sequencing data of a study of cytomegalovirus exposure and HLA in healthy donors. Study outcomes and limitations: It was reported in a later analysis that an Asian-associated ancestry cluster showed fewer N-insertions than the roughly 670-donor mean. Beyond CMV serostatus, there was no information to go on about immune exposure.

The V gene's germline CDR1 is SGHVS and CDR2 FQNEAQ. This CDR3 contains 14 residues. As for this clone: Its antigen is not identified. Germline and junction disagree at one end, which may indicate a read error.

13 Jbeta primers and 60 Vbeta primers were used for the PCR. Assay: immunoSEQ multiplex PCR; the TCRdb copy retains only in-frame clones and omits some. The sample has about 150,000 clones; 74% are singletons. The chain carries TRBV7-8 and TRBJ1-6; 7 positions match TRBD1. The sequencing input was PBMCs. The clonotype was recovered from a young man in good health and CMV-seronegative. This CDR3 reads CASSSQGGNSPLNF. CDR3 coding DNA: TGTGCCAGCAGCTCGCAGGGGGGTAATTCACCCCTCAACTTT.